The clone carrying this T cell receptor (beta chain) was counted ten times or more. Its specificity is not known. The CDR3 end falls 3 residues outside the read, so it is completed with the germline J gene. The sample comes from a study of T cell clonality in common variable immunodeficiency. This CDR3 spans 15 amino acids. The ends were cut back, 4 bases at V and 7 bases at J, with 19 bases in the middle. Germline V CDR1 and CDR2: LGHDT, YNNKEL (reference sequence). The study, taken as a whole, reports: Compared with controls, CVID subjects had fewer shared TCRbeta clones. Common variable immunodeficiency TCR beta sequences reportedly had fewer deletions and N-nucleotide insertions. Authors noted CVID clonality's cause needs subpopulation repertoire sequencing.

Method: immunoSEQ multiplex PCR; TCRdb's copy keeps in-frame clones and lacks some. Altogether more than 45,000 clones were found in the sample, and no singletons occur. Heparinized whole blood, about 5 to 8.5 ml, came from each donor. This TCR came from a person between 18 and 75 years old in good health. Material: peripheral blood mononuclear cells. The chain employs TRBV3-1 (or the pseudogene TRBV3-2) and TRBJ1-2; D is possibly TRBD1 (5 bases). The CDR3 loop reads CASSPSRTRGVGYTF. The covered CDR3 bases are TGTGCCAGCAGCCCATCGAGGACCCGGGGGGTTGGC.